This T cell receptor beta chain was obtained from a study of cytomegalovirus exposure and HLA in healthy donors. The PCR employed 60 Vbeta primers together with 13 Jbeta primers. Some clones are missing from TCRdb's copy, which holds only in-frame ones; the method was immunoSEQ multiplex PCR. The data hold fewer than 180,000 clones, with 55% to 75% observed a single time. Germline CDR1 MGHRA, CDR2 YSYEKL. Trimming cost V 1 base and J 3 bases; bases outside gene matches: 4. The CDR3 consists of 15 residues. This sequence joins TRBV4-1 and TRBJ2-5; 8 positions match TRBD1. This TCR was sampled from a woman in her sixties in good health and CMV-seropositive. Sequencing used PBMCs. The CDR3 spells CASSQVGTGKETQYF. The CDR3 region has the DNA TGCGCCAGCAGCCAAGTGGGGACAGGTAAAGAGACCCAGTACTTC.